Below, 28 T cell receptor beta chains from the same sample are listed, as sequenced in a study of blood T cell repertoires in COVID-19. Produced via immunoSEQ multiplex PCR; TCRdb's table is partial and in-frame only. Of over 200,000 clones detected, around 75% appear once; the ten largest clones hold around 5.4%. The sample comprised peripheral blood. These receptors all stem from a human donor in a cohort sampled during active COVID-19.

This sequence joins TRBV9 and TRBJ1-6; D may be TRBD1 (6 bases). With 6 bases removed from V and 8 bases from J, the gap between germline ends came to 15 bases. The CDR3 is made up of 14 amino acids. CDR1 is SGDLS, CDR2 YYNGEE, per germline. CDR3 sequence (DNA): TGTGCCAGCAACTTACAGGGTGTGGATTCACCCCTCCACTTT. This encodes CASNLQGVDSPLHF.

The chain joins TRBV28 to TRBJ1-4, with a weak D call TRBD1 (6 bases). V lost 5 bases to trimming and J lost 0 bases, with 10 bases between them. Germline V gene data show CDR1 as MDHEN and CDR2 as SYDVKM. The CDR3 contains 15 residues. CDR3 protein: CASSAQGPTNEKLFF. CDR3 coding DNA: TGTGCCAGCAGTGCACAGGGCCCAACTAATGAAAAACTGTTTTTT.

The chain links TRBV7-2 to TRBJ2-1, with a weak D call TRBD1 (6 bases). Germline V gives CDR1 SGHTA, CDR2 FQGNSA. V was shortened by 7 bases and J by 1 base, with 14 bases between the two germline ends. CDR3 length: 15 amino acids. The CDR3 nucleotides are TGTGCCAGCAATCAGGGGATAGTTTCCTACAATGAGCAGTTCTTC. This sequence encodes CASNQGIVSYNEQFF.

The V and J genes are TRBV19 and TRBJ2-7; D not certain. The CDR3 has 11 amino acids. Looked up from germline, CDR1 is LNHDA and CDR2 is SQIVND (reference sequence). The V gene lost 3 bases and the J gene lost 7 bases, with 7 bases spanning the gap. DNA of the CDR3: TGTGCCAGTAGTATCGGGTCTGAGCAGTACTTC. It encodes CASSIGSEQYF.

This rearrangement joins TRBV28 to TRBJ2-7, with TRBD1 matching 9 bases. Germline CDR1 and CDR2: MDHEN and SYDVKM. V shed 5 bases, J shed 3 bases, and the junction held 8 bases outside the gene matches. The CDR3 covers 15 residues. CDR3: CASSALQGARYEQYF. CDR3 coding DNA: TGTGCCAGCAGTGCGTTACAGGGGGCGCGCTACGAGCAGTACTTC.

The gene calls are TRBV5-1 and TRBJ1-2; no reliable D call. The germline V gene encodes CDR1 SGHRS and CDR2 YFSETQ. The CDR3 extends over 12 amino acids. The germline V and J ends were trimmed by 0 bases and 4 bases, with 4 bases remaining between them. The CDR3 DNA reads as TGCGCCAGCAGCTTGGACACCTATGGCTACACCTTC. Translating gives CASSLDTYGYTF.

CDR3 nucleotides: TGTGCCAGCAGTTACCTCGGACAGTTGGGGTACGAGCAGTACTTC. It translates to CASSYLGQLGYEQYF. J is TRBJ2-7 and V is TRBV6-5, with a weak D call TRBD1 (6 bases). CDR3 length: 15 amino acids. Germline assignment: CDR1 MNHEY and CDR2 SVGAGI. Trimming removed 2 bases from V and 4 bases from J, with 15 bases in between.

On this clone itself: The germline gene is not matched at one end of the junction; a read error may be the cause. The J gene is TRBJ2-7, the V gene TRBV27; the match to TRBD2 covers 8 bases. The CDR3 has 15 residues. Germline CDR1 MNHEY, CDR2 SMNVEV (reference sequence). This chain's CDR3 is CASSLSGTRGNEQYF. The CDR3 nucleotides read TGTGCCAGTAGTTTATCGGGGACTAGAGGCAACGAGCAGTACTTC.

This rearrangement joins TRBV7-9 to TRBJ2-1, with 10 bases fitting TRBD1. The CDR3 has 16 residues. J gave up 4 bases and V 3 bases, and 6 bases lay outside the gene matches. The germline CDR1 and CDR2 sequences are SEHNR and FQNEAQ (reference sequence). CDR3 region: CASSFRDRGKYNEQFF. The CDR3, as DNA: TGTGCCAGCAGCTTCCGGGACAGGGGAAAGTACAATGAGCAGTTCTTC.

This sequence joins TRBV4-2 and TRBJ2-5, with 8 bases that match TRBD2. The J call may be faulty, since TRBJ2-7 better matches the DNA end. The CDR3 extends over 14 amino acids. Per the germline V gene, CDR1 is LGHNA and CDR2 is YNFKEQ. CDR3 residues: CASSQVTSDYEQYF. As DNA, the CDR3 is TGTGCCAGCAGCCAAGTGACTAGCGACTACGAGCAGTACTTC.

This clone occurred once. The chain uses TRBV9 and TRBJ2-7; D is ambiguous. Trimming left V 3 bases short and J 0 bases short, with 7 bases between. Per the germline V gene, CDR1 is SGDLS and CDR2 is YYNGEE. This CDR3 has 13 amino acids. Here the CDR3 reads CASSEASSYEQYF. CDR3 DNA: TGTGCCAGCAGCGAAGCGAGCTCCTACGAGCAGTACTTC.

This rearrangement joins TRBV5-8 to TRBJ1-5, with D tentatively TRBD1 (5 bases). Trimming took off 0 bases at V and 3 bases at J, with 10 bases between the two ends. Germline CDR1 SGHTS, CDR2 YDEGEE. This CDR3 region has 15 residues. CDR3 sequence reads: CASSLGQTYNQPQHF. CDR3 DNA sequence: TGTGCCAGCAGCTTGGGACAGACTTACAATCAGCCCCAGCATTTT.

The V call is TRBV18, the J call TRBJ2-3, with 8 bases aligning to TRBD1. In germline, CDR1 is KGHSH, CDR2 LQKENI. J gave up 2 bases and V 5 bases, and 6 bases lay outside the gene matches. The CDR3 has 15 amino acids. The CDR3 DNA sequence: TGTGCCAGCTCAGCGGGACAGGATTTCACAGATACGCAGTATTTT. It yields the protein CASSAGQDFTDTQYF.

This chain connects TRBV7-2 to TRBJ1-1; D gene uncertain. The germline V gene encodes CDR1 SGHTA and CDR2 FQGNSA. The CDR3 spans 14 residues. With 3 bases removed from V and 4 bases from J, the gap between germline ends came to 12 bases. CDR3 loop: CASSFGDPGTEAFF. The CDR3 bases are TGTGCCAGCAGCTTCGGGGATCCAGGCACTGAAGCTTTCTTT.

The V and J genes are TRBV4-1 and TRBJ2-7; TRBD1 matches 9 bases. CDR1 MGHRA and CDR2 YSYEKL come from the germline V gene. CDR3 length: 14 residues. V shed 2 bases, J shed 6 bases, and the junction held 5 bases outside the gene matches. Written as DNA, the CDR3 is TGCGCCAGCAGCCAACTGGACAGGGGTCCCGAGCAGTACTTC. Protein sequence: CASSQLDRGPEQYF.

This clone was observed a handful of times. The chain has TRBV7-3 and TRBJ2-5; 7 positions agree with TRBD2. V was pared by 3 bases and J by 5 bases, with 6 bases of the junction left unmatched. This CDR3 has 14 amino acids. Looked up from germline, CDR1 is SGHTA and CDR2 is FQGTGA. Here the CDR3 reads CASSLSGGRETQYF. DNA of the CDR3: TGTGCCAGCAGCTTGTCGGGAGGCCGGGAGACCCAGTACTTC.

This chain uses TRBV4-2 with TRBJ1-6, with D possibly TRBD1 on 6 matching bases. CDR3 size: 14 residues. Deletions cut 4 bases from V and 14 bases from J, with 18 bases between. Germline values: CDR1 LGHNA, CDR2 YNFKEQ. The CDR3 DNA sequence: TGTGCCAGCAGCCCCCGGGACAACTCTCGGGCCCTCCACTTT. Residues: CASSPRDNSRALHF.

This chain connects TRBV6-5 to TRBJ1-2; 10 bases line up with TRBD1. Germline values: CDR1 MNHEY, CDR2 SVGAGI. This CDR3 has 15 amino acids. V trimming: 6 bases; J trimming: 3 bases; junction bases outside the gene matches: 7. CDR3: CASSPRQGAYYGYTF. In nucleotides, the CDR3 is TGTGCCAGCAGCCCCAGACAGGGGGCTTACTATGGCTACACCTTC.

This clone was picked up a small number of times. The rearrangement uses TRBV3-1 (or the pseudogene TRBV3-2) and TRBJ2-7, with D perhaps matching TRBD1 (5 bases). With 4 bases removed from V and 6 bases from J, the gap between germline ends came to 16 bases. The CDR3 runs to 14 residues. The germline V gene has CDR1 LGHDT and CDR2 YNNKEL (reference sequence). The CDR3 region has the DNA TGTGCCAGCAGCCTAACAGGTCCTTGGGGCGAGCAGTACTTC. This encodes CASSLTGPWGEQYF.

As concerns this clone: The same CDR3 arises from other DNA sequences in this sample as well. The CDR3 coding sequence is TGTGCCAGCAGCCTCGGACAGGGGGGGCGAGAGACCCAGTACTTC. Translation gives CASSLGQGGRETQYF. V usage is TRBV7-9 and J usage is TRBJ2-5; 10 nucleotides align to TRBD1. CDR3 length equals 15 residues. The germline CDR1 and CDR2 sequences are SEHNR and FQNEAQ (reference sequence). V was pared by 5 bases and J by 4 bases, with 7 bases of the junction left unmatched.

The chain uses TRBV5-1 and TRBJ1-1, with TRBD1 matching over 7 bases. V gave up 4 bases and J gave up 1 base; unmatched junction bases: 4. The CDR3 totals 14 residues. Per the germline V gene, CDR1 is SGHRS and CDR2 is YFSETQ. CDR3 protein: CASSRTGQNTEAFF. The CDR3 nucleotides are TGCGCCAGCAGCCGGACAGGCCAGAACACTGAAGCTTTCTTT. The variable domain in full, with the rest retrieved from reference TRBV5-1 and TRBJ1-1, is KAGVTQTPRYLIKTRGQQVTLSCSPISGHRSVSWYQQTPGQGLQFLFEYFSETQRNKGNFPGRFSGRQFSNSRSEMNVSTLELGDSALYLCASSRTGQNTEAFFGQGTRLTVV.

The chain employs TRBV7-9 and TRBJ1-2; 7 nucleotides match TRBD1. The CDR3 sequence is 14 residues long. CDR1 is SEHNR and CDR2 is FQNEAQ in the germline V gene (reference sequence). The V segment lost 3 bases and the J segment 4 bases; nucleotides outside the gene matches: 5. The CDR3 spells CASSLGQRTYGYTF. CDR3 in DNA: TGTGCCAGCAGCTTGGGACAGAGAACCTATGGCTACACCTTC.

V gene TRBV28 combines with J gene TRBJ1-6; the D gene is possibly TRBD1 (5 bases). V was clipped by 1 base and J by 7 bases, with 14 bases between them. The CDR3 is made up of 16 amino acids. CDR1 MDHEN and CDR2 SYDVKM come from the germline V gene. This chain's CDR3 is CASSLYPGRANSPLHF. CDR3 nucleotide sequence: TGTGCCAGCAGTTTATACCCAGGCAGGGCCAATTCACCCCTCCACTTT.

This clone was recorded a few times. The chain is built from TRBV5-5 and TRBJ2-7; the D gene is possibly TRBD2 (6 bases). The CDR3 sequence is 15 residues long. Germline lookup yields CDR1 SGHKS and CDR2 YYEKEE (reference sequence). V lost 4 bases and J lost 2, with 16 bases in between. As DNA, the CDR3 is TGTGCCAGCAGCGGGCGGGGCCAGAGCGCCTACGAGCAGTACTTC. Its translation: CASSGRGQSAYEQYF.

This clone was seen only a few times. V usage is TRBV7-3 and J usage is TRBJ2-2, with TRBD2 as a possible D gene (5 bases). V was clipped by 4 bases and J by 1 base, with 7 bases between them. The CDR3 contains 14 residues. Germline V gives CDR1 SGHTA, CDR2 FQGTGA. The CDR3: CASSSAGNTGELFF. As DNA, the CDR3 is TGTGCCAGCAGCTCGGCGGGGAACACCGGGGAGCTGTTTTTT. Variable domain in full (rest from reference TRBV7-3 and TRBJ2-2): GAGVSQTPSNKVTEKGKYVELRCDPISGHTALYWYRQSLGQGPEFLIYFQGTGAADDSGLPNDRFFAVRPEGSVSTLKIQRTERGDSAVYLCASSSAGNTGELFFGEGSRLTVL.

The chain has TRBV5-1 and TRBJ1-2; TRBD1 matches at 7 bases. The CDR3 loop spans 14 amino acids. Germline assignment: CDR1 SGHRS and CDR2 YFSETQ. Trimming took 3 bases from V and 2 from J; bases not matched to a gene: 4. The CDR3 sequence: CASSSQTGNYGYTF. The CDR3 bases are TGCGCCAGCAGCTCCCAGACAGGGAACTATGGCTACACCTTC. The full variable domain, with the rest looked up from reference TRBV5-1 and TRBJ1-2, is KAGVTQTPRYLIKTRGQQVTLSCSPISGHRSVSWYQQTPGQGLQFLFEYFSETQRNKGNFPGRFSGRQFSNSRSEMNVSTLELGDSALYLCASSSQTGNYGYTFGSGTRLTVV.

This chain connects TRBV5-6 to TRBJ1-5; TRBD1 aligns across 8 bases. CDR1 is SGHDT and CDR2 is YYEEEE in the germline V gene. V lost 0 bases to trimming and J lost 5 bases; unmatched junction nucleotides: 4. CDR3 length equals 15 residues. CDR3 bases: TGTGCCAGCAGCTTGGCCGGGACAGGATATCAGCCCCAGCATTTT. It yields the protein CASSLAGTGYQPQHF.

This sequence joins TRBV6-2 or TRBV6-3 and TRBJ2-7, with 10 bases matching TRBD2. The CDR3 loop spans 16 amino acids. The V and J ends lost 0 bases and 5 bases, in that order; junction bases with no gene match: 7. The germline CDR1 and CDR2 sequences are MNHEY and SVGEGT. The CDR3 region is CASSYSTPSGSHEQYF. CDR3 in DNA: TGTGCCAGCAGTTACTCGACGCCTAGCGGGAGCCACGAGCAGTACTTC.